The rows below give T cell receptor beta chains drawn from one sample of a study of response to subunit inactivated influenza vaccine. One entry per CDR3 protein, called by TCRdb with MiXCR from the RT-PCR reads. The sample carries almost 600,000 distinct CDR3 sequences, about 15% recorded once. Sequencing used PBMCs from blood, obtained approximately 12 days after vaccination. These receptors were taken from a man aged 45-60 years who received an inactivated influenza vaccine. CDR3s leave out the opening cysteine and the closing phenylalanine or tryptophan.

v_gene,j_gene,CDR3aa
TRBV11-2,TRBJ1-2,ASSSVQGTPNYGYT
TRBV19,TRBJ1-1,ASRQQGTNTEAF
TRBV20-1,TRBJ2-1,SAREGGEQF
TRBV10-2,TRBJ2-7,ASSESGGYEQY
TRBV20-1,TRBJ2-5,SGLLGGGRETQY
TRBV5-1,TRBJ1-3,ASSGMEGGASSGNTIY
TRBV20-1,TRBJ1-2,SARAMDFYGYT
TRBV30,TRBJ1-1,AWSVQGRTEAF
TRBV4-3,TRBJ1-5,ASSLTGHGQPQH
TRBV5-1,TRBJ2-3,ASSLLGTFSTDTQY
TRBV21-1,TRBJ2-3,ASSPTSGGVRADTQY
TRBV25-1,TRBJ2-5,ASSERPSRGQETQY
TRBV15,TRBJ2-3,ATSRPGQEADTQY
TRBV6-5,TRBJ2-2,ASSYSTGSSTGELF
TRBV7-2,TRBJ1-5,ASSLHSGFDQPQH
TRBV20-1,TRBJ2-7,SARDSRTGVYEQY
TRBV5-1,TRBJ2-7,ASSPEPRQRNEQY
TRBV20-1,TRBJ2-3,SAEVGWRGPTDTQY
TRBV29-1,TRBJ1-6,SARQGNSPLH
TRBV11-1,TRBJ1-1,ASSFGNRAF
TRBV27,TRBJ2-1,ASHGTPSSYNEQF
TRBV7-9,TRBJ1-2,ASNPGGSNYGYT
TRBV11-2,TRBJ2-7,ASSRGHAAYEQY
TRBV29-1,TRBJ2-7,SVSTSGNTEQY
TRBV4-3,TRBJ2-5,ASSQDGGSQETQY
TRBV20-1,TRBJ2-2,SASRGTPNTGELF
TRBV6-2/TRBV6-3,TRBJ2-1,ASRSGQFSGRENNEQF
TRBV12-3/TRBV12-4,TRBJ2-1,ASKDAGNEQF
TRBV9,TRBJ2-3,ASSVAGGQAIRAQY
TRBV19,TRBJ2-1,ASSTPGLAFNEQF
TRBV3-1,TRBJ1-2,ASSRSTADGYT
TRBV28,TRBJ2-3,ASSSPPDPQGDTQY
TRBV20-1,TRBJ2-1,SARAPSRSYNEQF
TRBV5-1,TRBJ2-3,ASSFGTGPSTDTQY
TRBV11-1,TRBJ2-3,ASSPGRGPTDTQY
TRBV6-1,TRBJ2-3,ATGSGLAGIDTQY
TRBV6-1,TRBJ1-2,ASSRQTPWDSGYT
TRBV5-1,TRBJ2-2,ASSLDGAMNTGELF
TRBV7-2,TRBJ2-3,ASSLGGVYTDTQY
TRBV10-3,TRBJ1-2,AISESTVGYT
TRBV20-1,TRBJ2-2,SARDRLAGGRTGELF
TRBV2,TRBJ2-1,ASSSGEGNEQF
TRBV11-1,TRBJ2-7,ASSFGGVGEQY
TRBV5-1,TRBJ2-7,ASSLDRGVQY
TRBV24-1,TRBJ2-3,ATSDYGLAGGTDTQY
TRBV9,TRBJ2-5,ASSVDFQETQY
TRBV7-2,TRBJ1-1,ASSPRTGGPTEAF
TRBV7-3,TRBJ2-2,ASSLLQGTGELF
TRBV12-3/TRBV12-4,TRBJ2-5,ASSLSGGAETQY
TRBV9,TRBJ2-6,ASSARDRVSGANVLT
TRBV20-1,TRBJ2-2,SATVPGLAPGELF